This T cell receptor (beta chain) was sequenced during a study of blood T cells in healthy people across ages. This clonotype has ten or more counts. Through a sample-barcoded 5' primer and a J-beta primer mix, a second PCR was run for roughly 6 to 11 cycles. There were at least 3 million CDR3-containing paired-end reads obtained from each sample. TCRdb redid the calling of the 5' RACE reads with MiXCR, one entry per CDR3 protein. The repertoire has some 670,000 distinct CDR3 sequences, about 51% of them found once; the top ten carry approximately 13%. CDR3 length equals 15 residues. With V trimmed by 7 bases and J by 6 bases, 10 bases remained unmatched. The V gene's germline CDR1 is SGHTA and CDR2 FQGNSA.

This chain links TRBV7-2 with TRBJ2-1, with 9 bases that match TRBD2. The TCR originated in a woman of 80 years or more in good health. Sequenced material: blood. This chain's CDR3 is CASTKPGLAGNEQFF. For the CDR3, the DNA is TGTGCCAGCACCAAACCGGGACTAGCAGGCAATGAGCAGTTCTTC.